This entry features one TCR beta chain sequence. The CDR3 contains 14 residues. Germline loops: CDR1 MNHNS, CDR2 SASEGT. Trimming left V 2 bases short and J 0 bases short, with 7 bases between. Clones were read by immunoSEQ multiplex PCR, and TCRdb kept only the in-frame ones, dropping some. The table has about 74,000 clones, about 86% seen once; the top ten hold roughly 1.9%. The data originate from a study of blood T cell repertoires in COVID-19. Overall study: Sites in the United States, Italy and Spain provided acute and convalescent COVID-19 samples.

The material sequenced was peripheral blood. The V and J genes are TRBV6-1 and TRBJ1-2; D not resolved. The sequence was collected from a woman aged 80 or older with active or convalescent COVID-19. CDR3 DNA: TGTGCCAGCAGTGAAACCGACACTAACTATGGCTACACCTTC. It specifies CASSETDTNYGYTF.